The 7 T cell receptor beta chains listed next were all sequenced from one sample in a study of shared clonotypes between healthy human individuals. Measured with immunoSEQ multiplex PCR; TCRdb has only the in-frame clones, and not every one. The sample lists over a million clones, more than 95% seen once, with roughly 1.2% in the top ten. The sample was naive CD4+ T cells sorted from blood. Subset noted: CD45RA+ positively selected. The receptors originated from a young man in good health.

Worth noting for this clone: Other DNA variants within this sample encode the same CDR3. V usage is TRBV29-1 and J usage is TRBJ2-7; possibly TRBD1 for D (5 bases). V gave up 4 bases and J gave up 0 bases, with 7 bases separating them. Germline V gene sequence: CDR1 SQVTM, CDR2 ANQGSEA. The length of the CDR3 is 12 residues. The CDR3 spells CSVGQSSYEQYF. The CDR3 DNA reads as TGCAGCGTTGGACAGAGCTCCTACGAGCAGTACTTC.

This rearrangement joins TRBV5-4 to TRBJ2-1; possibly TRBD1 for D (6 bases). The CDR3 has 15 residues. V lost 1 base and J lost 9, with 17 bases in between. Germline assignment: CDR1 SGHNT and CDR2 YYREEE (reference sequence). CDR3 residues: CASSLPGPGVGEQFF. Here the CDR3 DNA reads TGTGCCAGCAGCTTGCCGGGACCAGGGGTAGGTGAGCAGTTCTTC. Full variable domain (remainder filled in from reference TRBV5-4 and TRBJ2-1): ETGVTQSPTHLIKTRGQQVTLRCSSQSGHNTVSWYQQALGQGPQFIFQYYREEENGRGNFPPRFSGLQFPNYSSELNVNALELDDSALYLCASSLPGPGVGEQFFGPGTRLTVL.

This clone was detected once. The rearrangement uses TRBV15 and TRBJ2-2; 7 bases are a match to TRBD1. The V and J ends lost 5 bases and 6 bases, in that order; junction bases with no gene match: 6. Germline assignment: CDR1 LNHNV and CDR2 YYDKDF (reference sequence). This CDR3 region has 14 residues. The CDR3 is CATSAPDRAGELFF. CDR3 sequence (DNA): TGTGCCACCAGCGCCCCCGACAGGGCCGGGGAGCTGTTTTTT.

The chain employs TRBV7-3 and TRBJ2-3; D remains ambiguous. The CDR3 covers 15 residues. Germline lookup yields CDR1 SGHTA and CDR2 FQGTGA. The V gene lost 5 bases and the J gene lost 2 bases, with 14 bases spanning the gap. The DNA for the CDR3 is TGTGCCAGCAGCCCCGTAGTTGGTATCACAGATACGCAGTATTTT. It specifies CASSPVVGITDTQYF.

V is TRBV10-1 and J is TRBJ2-1, with D hard to call. From germline, CDR1 is WNHNN and CDR2 SYGVQD (reference sequence). The CDR3 is 15 residues long. The V end lost 0 bases, the J end lost 5 bases, and 11 bases lay between the germline ends. CDR3 DNA: TGCGCCAGCAGTGAGTCGGTCGGCTGGAACAATGAGCAGTTCTTC. This encodes CASSESVGWNNEQFF.

This chain uses TRBV7-8 with TRBJ2-1, with 8 bases identical to TRBD2. Germline lookup yields CDR1 SGHVS and CDR2 FQNEAQ. With 2 bases clipped from V and 8 bases from J, the junction kept 8 bases outside the gene matches. The CDR3 has 15 residues. The CDR3 DNA sequence: TGTGCCAGCAGCTTACCTAGGCTAGCGGGCCATGAGCAGTTCTTC. It is translated as CASSLPRLAGHEQFF.

The V and J genes are TRBV7-9 and TRBJ1-1; TRBD1 agrees at 7 bases. Trimming removed 5 bases from V and 5 bases from J; junction bases left unmatched: 8. CDR3 size: 14 residues. CDR1 is SEHNR and CDR2 is FQNEAQ in the germline V gene (reference sequence). CDR3 amino acids: CASSVGGAGTEAFF. DNA of the CDR3: TGTGCCAGCAGCGTAGGGGGCGCGGGGACTGAAGCTTTCTTT.